The 30 T cell receptor beta chains below come from one sample, sequenced in a study of T cell responses to AZD1222 COVID-19 vaccine. TCRdb's copy holds only in-frame clones and misses some; the assay was immunoSEQ multiplex PCR. The table lists 190,000 or so clones, approximately 93% of them singletons. The sample in question was peripheral blood, obtained 28 days after the second AZD1222 dose. The source is an adult who received the AZD1222 COVID-19 vaccine.

This chain connects TRBV10-2 to TRBJ2-1; D remains ambiguous. The CDR3 totals 14 residues. The germline V gene has CDR1 WSHSY and CDR2 SAAADI. V dropped 3 bases and J dropped 0 bases, with 6 bases sitting between them. The CDR3 spells CASSDSSSYNEQFF. The CDR3 region has the DNA TGCGCCAGCAGTGACAGTAGCTCCTACAATGAGCAGTTCTTC.

The gene calls are TRBV7-9 and TRBJ1-2; no firm D call. The CDR3 spans 13 residues. Per germline, CDR1 SEHNR and CDR2 FQNEAQ (reference sequence). The V end was cut by 5 bases, the J end by 4 bases, with 11 bases between. The CDR3 spells CASSPIGSYGYTF. The CDR3 DNA sequence: TGTGCCAGCAGCCCGATAGGGAGCTATGGCTACACCTTC.

This clone has a single count. The V call is TRBV2, the J call TRBJ1-1, with D possibly being TRBD1 (5 bases). V lost 2 bases, J lost 11 bases, and 12 bases lay in between. The CDR3 totals 12 residues. The germline V gene encodes CDR1 SNHLY and CDR2 FYNNEI. Here the CDR3 reads CASSESGGWAFF. Written as DNA, the CDR3 is TGTGCCAGCAGTGAATCTGGGGGGTGGGCTTTCTTT.

The rearrangement uses TRBV19 and TRBJ1-1, with D uncertain. The CDR3 covers 14 residues. V dropped 3 bases and J dropped 0 bases, with 8 bases sitting between them. Germline-derived CDR1 and CDR2 are LNHDA and SQIVND (reference sequence). This CDR3 reads CASSIGTVNTEAFF. DNA of the CDR3: TGTGCCAGTAGTATTGGTACAGTGAACACTGAAGCTTTCTTT.

V gene TRBV4-1 combines with J gene TRBJ1-6; D unresolved. The CDR3 is 15 amino acids. The germline V gene encodes CDR1 MGHRA and CDR2 YSYEKL. Between the trimmed V and J ends, which lost 5 bases and 10 bases, there was a span of 18 bases. This chain's CDR3 is CASSGGRFRYSPLHF. CDR3 sequence (DNA): TGCGCCAGCAGCGGCGGACGGTTTCGGTACTCACCCCTCCACTTT.

V and J are TRBV29-1 and TRBJ1-4; no clear D gene. CDR1 and CDR2 from the germline V gene are SQVTM and ANQGSEA. The ends were cut back, 0 bases at V and 3 bases at J, with 11 bases in the middle. This CDR3 region has 15 residues. CDR3 region: CSVEEGSDANEKLFF. The CDR3 DNA follows: TGCAGCGTTGAAGAGGGTTCTGACGCTAATGAAAAACTGTTTTTT.

This chain links TRBV11-3 with TRBJ2-1, with TRBD2 matching over 7 bases. The trim removed 1 base at V and 1 base at J, leaving 7 bases unmatched. Germline CDR1 SGHNT, CDR2 YENEEA. CDR3 length equals 17 residues. DNA of the CDR3: TGTGCCAGCAGCTTAGGGCCGGGGGGTATTTCCTACAATGAGCAGTTCTTC. Translation gives CASSLGPGGISYNEQFF.

V and J are TRBV7-2 and TRBJ1-2; D may be TRBD1 (6 bases). The CDR3 is 16 amino acids. V was clipped by 1 base and J by 9 bases, with 21 bases between them. From germline, CDR1 is SGHTA and CDR2 FQGNSA. CDR3 region: CASSLGDGTPSQRYTF. In DNA form, the CDR3 reads TGTGCCAGCAGCTTAGGAGACGGGACACCATCCCAACGCTACACCTTC.

V and J are TRBV4-1 and TRBJ1-4; D is perhaps TRBD1 (5 bases). Trimming stripped 1 base from V and 7 bases from J, with 13 bases between. CDR3 length: 15 residues. The V gene's germline CDR1 is MGHRA and CDR2 YSYEKL. The DNA of the CDR3 is TGCGCCAGCAGCCAAGGGGGCCTGCCAGGTGAAAAACTGTTTTTT. It yields the protein CASSQGGLPGEKLFF.

The chain couples TRBV7-8 to TRBJ1-1, with D tentatively TRBD1 (5 bases). This CDR3 is built from 14 residues. Germline V gives CDR1 SGHVS, CDR2 FQNEAQ. V lost 5 bases and J lost 4, with 14 bases in between. DNA for the CDR3: TGTGCCAGCAGCGCCAGGGAGGAGGGCACTGAAGCTTTCTTT. It specifies CASSAREEGTEAFF.

The J gene is TRBJ2-2, the V gene TRBV7-2, with 9 bases aligning to TRBD1. V trimming: 4 bases; J trimming: 7 bases; junction bases outside the gene matches: 10. This CDR3 region has 16 residues. Germline lookup yields CDR1 SGHTA and CDR2 FQGNSA. The CDR3 region has the DNA TGTGCCAGCAGCTCCGGCGGACAGGGGAGAGTCGGGGAGCTGTTTTTT. It yields the protein CASSSGGQGRVGELFF.

J is TRBJ1-4 and V is TRBV27, with unresolved D. V was trimmed by 6 bases and J by 2 bases, leaving 10 bases between them. The CDR3 is 14 residues long. Per the germline V gene, CDR1 is MNHEY and CDR2 is SMNVEV (reference sequence). DNA for the CDR3: TGTGCCAGCAGGATCGGAGGGACTAATGAAAAACTGTTTTTT. Protein: CASRIGGTNEKLFF.

This sequence joins TRBV28 and TRBJ1-6; 7 bases line up with TRBD1. The germline CDR1 and CDR2 sequences are MDHEN and SYDVKM. The V and J ends lost 10 bases and 7 bases, in that order; junction bases with no gene match: 16. The CDR3 covers 16 residues. The CDR3 loop reads CATRTKERGPNSPLHF. The DNA of the CDR3 is TGTGCCACCCGGACGAAAGAAAGGGGGCCCAATTCACCCCTCCACTTT.

The chain combines TRBV5-8 with TRBJ1-2, with 10 bases fitting TRBD1. This CDR3 comprises 13 residues. Trimming removed 7 bases from V and 4 bases from J; junction bases left unmatched: 4. The germline CDR1 and CDR2 sequences are SGHTS and YDEGEE. Here the CDR3 reads CASGQGEGYGYTF. The CDR3 region has the DNA TGTGCCAGCGGACAGGGGGAGGGCTATGGCTACACCTTC.

The V gene is TRBV5-4, the J gene TRBJ1-3; D gene unclear. This CDR3 is 14 amino acids long. The germline V gene has CDR1 SGHNT and CDR2 YYREEE (reference sequence). Deletions cut 4 bases from V and 3 bases from J, with 11 bases between. CDR3 sequence reads: CASSPSGIGNTIYF. The CDR3 DNA is TGTGCCAGCAGCCCCTCGGGAATTGGAAACACCATATATTTT.

The chain is built from TRBV18 and TRBJ1-1, with no clear D. V dropped 5 bases and J dropped 1 base, with 8 bases sitting between them. The germline CDR1 and CDR2 sequences are KGHSH and LQKENI. The CDR3 contains 13 residues. The DNA of the CDR3 is TGTGCCAGCTCAGAGGGTCGGAACACTGAAGCTTTCTTT. The encoded protein is CASSEGRNTEAFF.

The CDR3 region has the DNA TGCGCCAGCAGCTTGGTATTGGGGTCTGGCTATGGCTACACCTTC. As protein: CASSLVLGSGYGYTF. The chain combines TRBV5-1 with TRBJ1-2; no clear D gene. This CDR3 contains 15 residues. CDR1 SGHRS and CDR2 YFSETQ come from the germline V gene. V lost 0 bases, J lost 4 bases, and 13 bases lay in between.

Concerning this clone itself: The sample contains more than one DNA sequence encoding this CDR3. The V and J genes are TRBV28 and TRBJ1-3; 7 nucleotides match TRBD1. J was trimmed by 2 bases and V by 6 bases; bases with no gene match: 4. CDR1 MDHEN and CDR2 SYDVKM come from the germline V gene. This CDR3 is built from 14 residues. This CDR3 is CASSLDRAGNTIYF. The CDR3 DNA is TGTGCCAGCAGCCTAGACAGGGCTGGAAACACCATATATTTT.

This rearrangement joins TRBV2 to TRBJ2-1; 7 bases agree with TRBD1. The V and J ends lost 7 bases and 3 bases, in that order; junction bases with no gene match: 9. The CDR3 runs 15 residues. Germline V CDR1 and CDR2: SNHLY, FYNNEI. The CDR3 region has the DNA TGTGCCAGCAAGGTCGACAGGGCCAGCTACAATGAGCAGTTCTTC. Protein: CASKVDRASYNEQFF.

The DNA for the CDR3 is TGTGCCAGCAGCTCCTACCCGGGACAGGGGTCTGGCTACACCTTC. This gives the protein CASSSYPGQGSGYTF. The rearrangement links TRBV7-3 to TRBJ1-2; 10 bases fit TRBD1. Germline V gives CDR1 SGHTA, CDR2 FQGTGA. With 4 bases clipped from V and 7 bases from J, the junction kept 9 bases outside the gene matches. There are 15 residues in the CDR3. The entire variable domain, with the rest obtained from reference TRBV7-3 and TRBJ1-2, is as follows: GAGVSQTPSNKVTEKGKYVELRCDPISGHTALYWYRQSLGQGPEFLIYFQGTGAADDSGLPNDRFFAVRPEGSVSTLKIQRTERGDSAVYLCASSSYPGQGSGYTFGSGTRLTVV.

The genes are TRBV5-1 and TRBJ1-1, with unresolved D. CDR1 and CDR2 from the germline V gene are SGHRS and YFSETQ. The CDR3 loop spans 16 amino acids. V shed 0 bases and J shed 1 base, with 13 bases lying between them. The CDR3 nucleotides are TGCGCCAGCAGCTTGGCCCCGGGGTCAGCGAACACTGAAGCTTTCTTT. Protein product: CASSLAPGSANTEAFF.

V usage is TRBV6-1 and J usage is TRBJ1-2; D unclear. V shed 1 base and J shed 3 bases, with 9 bases lying between them. There are 14 residues in the CDR3. Germline CDR1 is MNHNS and CDR2 is SASEGT. CDR3 in DNA: TGTGCCAGCAGTGAAGAGGCAGATTACTATGGCTACACCTTC. It encodes CASSEEADYYGYTF.

The V gene is TRBV9, the J gene TRBJ1-4, with D unclear. The CDR3 has 17 residues. Per the germline V gene, CDR1 is SGDLS and CDR2 is YYNGEE. The V and J ends lost 4 bases and 0 bases respectively, with 16 bases between them. For the CDR3, the DNA is TGTGCCAGCAGCCCACGTGGAGGGCCTGCAACTAATGAAAAACTGTTTTTT. This translates into CASSPRGGPATNEKLFF.

The V gene is TRBV7-6, the J gene TRBJ2-2; 8 bases agree with TRBD2. CDR3 length: 17 amino acids. From germline, CDR1 is SGHVS and CDR2 FNYEAQ. After removal of 5 bases from V and 5 bases from J, the junction contained 13 bases not matched to a gene. The CDR3 loop is CASSQPPGLERTGELFF. The CDR3 DNA is TGTGCCAGCAGCCAACCCCCGGGACTAGAGAGAACCGGGGAGCTGTTTTTT. The full variable domain, with the rest looked up from reference TRBV7-6 and TRBJ2-2, is GAGVSQSPRYKVTKRGQDVALRCDPISGHVSLYWYRQALGQGPEFLTYFNYEAQQDKSGLPNDRFSAERPEGSISTLTIQRTEQRDSAMYRCASSQPPGLERTGELFFGEGSRLTVL.

The V gene is TRBV27, the J gene TRBJ1-2; D unclear. Between the trimmed V and J ends, which lost 5 bases and 8 bases, there was a span of 21 bases. This CDR3 contains 15 residues. Germline V gene lookup returns CDR1 MNHEY and CDR2 SMNVEV (reference sequence). The CDR3 region is CASSTPPPGLMGYTF. The DNA for the CDR3 is TGTGCCAGCAGTACGCCCCCACCGGGTCTAATGGGCTACACCTTC.

The J gene is TRBJ2-2, the V gene TRBV2; D unresolved. V was clipped by 0 bases and J by 7 bases, with 6 bases between them. CDR1 and CDR2 (germline): SNHLY, FYNNEI. The CDR3 totals 13 residues. CDR3 DNA sequence: TGTGCCAGCAGTGAAGCGATGGGCGGGGAGCTGTTTTTT. It encodes CASSEAMGGELFF.

The V gene is TRBV4-2, the J gene TRBJ1-6; weak D call: TRBD1 (6 bases). The CDR3 runs 18 residues. Trimming left V 1 base short and J 6 bases short, with 19 bases between. Germline V CDR1 and CDR2: LGHNA, YNFKEQ. The CDR3 reads CASSQVLGGGGINSPLHF. The CDR3 region has the DNA TGTGCCAGCAGCCAAGTCCTAGGGGGGGGCGGAATTAATTCACCCCTCCACTTT.

V and J are TRBV5-4 and TRBJ2-5; TRBD2 agrees at 16 bases. V dropped 4 bases and J dropped 1; count of bases not matched to a gene: 7. CDR3 length: 18 amino acids. Germline V CDR1 and CDR2: SGHNT, YYREEE (reference sequence). The DNA of the CDR3 is TGTGCCAGCAGCCTGGGACTAGCGGGGGGGCAGACCCAAGAGACCCAGTACTTC. Translated, it gives CASSLGLAGGQTQETQYF.

The chain links TRBV6-5 to TRBJ1-2; 7 bases are shared with TRBD1. The germline V gene encodes CDR1 MNHEY and CDR2 SVGAGI. The CDR3 sequence is 12 residues long. The V and J ends lost 6 bases and 6 bases, in that order; junction bases with no gene match: 4. The CDR3 DNA follows: TGTGCCAGCAGGAACAGGGGAGATGGCTACACCTTC. Amino acids: CASRNRGDGYTF.

V and J are TRBV5-6 and TRBJ2-6; D may be TRBD2 (5 bases). Germline V gene sequence: CDR1 SGHDT, CDR2 YYEEEE. CDR3 length: 17 amino acids. V dropped 1 base and J dropped 1 base, with 12 bases sitting between them. The CDR3 DNA reads as TGTGCCAGCAGCTTGCGCTCGGGGTCGTCTGGGGCCAACGTCCTGACTTTC. Encoded protein: CASSLRSGSSGANVLTF.